The text below deals with one T cell receptor (beta chain). Its antigen is not yet known. One base away there is no much larger clone; base qualities are not given. To sequence the TCRbeta CDR3 region, genomic DNA was isolated from the sorted cells. The immunoSEQ Assay was used for sequencing of TCRbeta CDR3 regions. The immuneACCESS repertoire file appears here via TCRdb, limited to in-frame rearrangements. These files lack a portion of the clones; in checked studies, under half of the deficit traces to unresolved V genes, and the cause of the others is not known. This sample holds 50,000 to 65,000 clones; approximately 75% were observed only once. The top ten hold nearly 0.7% of the sample. V was cut back by 2 bases and J by 5 bases, leaving a gap of 2 bases between them. For CDR1 and CDR2, the germline V gene (reference sequence) lists MNHNY and SVGAGI. The CDR3 numbers 11 residues from cysteine through phenylalanine. Only the CDR3 part of the read is kept: 33 bases, read in frame from the first base.

Patients with a history of autoimmune disease or receiving systemic immunosuppression were excluded from the trial. In every dose cohort, peripheral blood was drawn for TCR sequencing at baseline, cycle 4 day 1, and cycle 7 day 1. Samples were obtained from an open-label, multicenter, first-in-human phase I dose-escalation trial of ivuxolimab. Adults with locally advanced or metastatic melanoma, renal cell carcinoma, hepatocellular carcinoma or head and neck squamous cell carcinoma were enrolled in the trial. CD4+ and CD8+ T cells were sorted separately from peripheral blood before TCR sequencing. The data are from a study of OX40 agonist ivuxolimab in advanced cancers. Study-level background: Ivuxolimab was an agonistic, fully human IgG2 monoclonal antibody directed against OX40 (CD134), a costimulatory receptor. Intravenous ivuxolimab was administered to patients every 2 weeks at six dose levels: 0.01, 0.1, 0.3, 1.5, 3 and 10 mg/kg. Of the roughly 53 patients in dose escalation, approximately 20 had hepatocellular carcinoma, approximately 15 had melanoma, 9 had renal cell carcinoma and 9 had head and neck cancer. In the dose-escalation cohort, approximately 83% of patients were male, and the mean age was 60 years with a range of about 20 to 80. Patients were allowed to have had prior anti-PD-1, anti-PD-L1 or anti-CTLA-4 therapy, and approximately 40% of the dose-escalation patients had previously received checkpoint inhibitors. Partial responses occurred in three dose-escalation patients, of whom one had hepatocellular carcinoma and two had cutaneous melanoma. The point of sequencing TCRbeta in the periphery was to test whether ivuxolimab changed TCR sequence diversity and drove clonal T-cell expansion. The paper reports the monotherapy dose-escalation portion (N of about 52 patients) of the phase I ivuxolimab trial.

The paper's findings and limits, for the study overall: At doses of 0.1 to 3.0 mg/kg, clonal expansion of both CD4+ and CD8+ T cells in blood was seen between baseline and week 6. In partial responders in the 0.1-3.0 mg/kg groups, normalized peripheral clonal expansion was found to be among the lowest, especially among CD8+ T cells. Low levels of normalized T-cell clonal expansion were also seen in some nonresponding patients. The antigen specificity of the peripheral T cells that underwent clonal expansion was not determined. After ivuxolimab, expanded clones were on average more numerous among CD8+ T cells than among CD4+ T cells.

The chain uses TRBV6-6 and TRBJ2-3; the D gene identity is not certain. This specimen consisted of CD4+ or CD8+ T cells sorted from blood, obtained in a trial of the OX40 agonist ivuxolimab. The TCR originated in an adult with an advanced solid tumor such as melanoma, head and neck, liver or kidney cancer. The CDR3 is CASSYRDTQYF. The nucleotide sequence is given as TGTGCCAGCAGTTACCGAGATACGCAGTATTTT.